This T cell receptor (beta chain) was recovered during a study of T cell repertoires in aging, cancer and after chemotherapy (dated by TCRdb to the late 2010s). As for the study more broadly: The donors fell into six age groups ranging from 30 or younger to 70 or older, and each group had at least three individuals. In the hematological group, the paired samples taken before and after chemotherapy came from chronic lymphocytic leukemia patients given fludarabine- or bendamustine-based regimens. Around 10 million TCR reads were contained in the full dataset. To look at immunoaging and at how T cells reconstitute after chemotherapy, the study profiled TCR beta repertoires in peripheral blood from both healthy donors and cancer patients. The cohort comprised 200 to 250 cancer patients, over 90 with hematological and fewer than 140 with solid cancers, plus 95 healthy donors as a reference group. Study-level results and caveats: Untreated patients with hematological or solid cancers showed significantly lower blood TCR diversity and higher clonality than age-matched healthy donors. Hematological cancer patients had lymphoid organ infiltration, which may itself impair thymic emigration or peripheral T cell expansion. It was noted by the authors that conclusions about immunological memory after chemotherapy cannot be drawn from the repertoire data. In healthy donors, the drop in TCR diversity with age came mainly from a loss of richness, whereas in cancer patients a loss of evenness also played a part. In both cancer cohorts, the median generation probability rose over the chemotherapy interval, which suggests that the repertoire was reconstituted through rebound thymic output.

Only a few counts were recorded for this clonotype. Its antigen remains unidentified. No clone much larger than this one lies a single base away; base qualities are absent. Rearranged TRB sequences spanning V, D and J segments were amplified by multiplex touch-down PCR using a mixed TRB-A/B primer pool. Illumina adapters and sample indices were attached to the amplicons in two consecutive PCR reactions using Phusion HS II polymerase. Amplicons were gel-purified using the NucleoSpin Gel and PCR Clean-up kit and were subsequently checked with Qubit and an Agilent 2100 Bioanalyzer. The libraries were sequenced on an Illumina MiSeq with 600-cycle, single-indexed, paired-end runs. In the source study's methods: Processing of the TRB sequences was carried out with MiXCR versions 2.12 and 3.0.5. A clone was defined as each unique CDR3 nucleotide sequence, and only productive sequences supported by at least two reads were kept. Shannon diversity, evenness, clonality (one minus evenness), and alpha-parameterized diversity profiles from alpha 0 to 5 were included as repertoire metrics. The IGoR algorithm was used to calculate generation probabilities for clones in the paired samples taken before and after chemotherapy. TCRdb reworked the public reads: Q25 trimming with fastp, MiXCR clone assembly, productive beta chains retained. Each CDR3 protein appears once, grouped with its most common genes and DNA. It is TCRdb's table, rather than the study itself, that gives the V and J calls and clone size. Within this sample are over 1,500 distinct CDR3 sequences, with about 60% of them counted one time only. Around 21% of the sample is taken by the ten largest.

TCR beta rearrangements were amplified from genomic DNA isolated from peripheral blood, not from sorted cells or RNA. The CDR3 numbers 18 residues from cysteine through phenylalanine. The sequence is cut down to CDR3 DNA, 54 bases in frame from base 1. Per the germline V gene, SGHDT is the CDR1 and YYEEEE is the CDR2. V drops 5 bases and J drops 0 bases, leaving 22 bases in between. The TCR sequence derives from a human donor with a blood cancer. Sequenced input: blood. The chain joins TRBV5-6 to TRBJ2-3, with no reliable assignment of the D segment. The nucleotide sequence reads TGTGCCAGCAGTTCTTACCGATATGATATGTCTAGCACAGATACGCAGTATTTT. Its coded protein is CASSSYRYDMSSTDTQYF.